Listed below are T cell receptor beta chains from one sample, sequenced in a study of early T cells in non-severe SARS-CoV-2 infection. In TCRdb, the 5' RACE reads were re-called with MiXCR into one record per CDR3 protein. The sample carries 88,000 or so distinct CDR3 sequences, about 15% recorded once. The specimen was whole blood. The receptors originated from an adult who was a healthcare worker with PCR-confirmed SARS-CoV-2 infection or an uninfected control (not recorded which). CDR3s include the opening cysteine and the closing phenylalanine or tryptophan. The D gene is left open where the match is weak. Rows give clone size only sometimes, using once, few, many, or a class for an expanded clone.

NA,TRBV14,TRBJ2-3,NA,CASSVQGAPTDTQYF,TGTGCCAGCAGCGTGCAGGGAGCCCCCACAGATACGCAGTATTTT
few,TRBV19,TRBJ2-2,TRBD1,CASSMTGVRELFF,TGTGCCAGTAGTATGACAGGGGTACGGGAGCTGTTTTTT
few,TRBV6-1,TRBJ2-4,NA,CASSEGVLAKNIQYF,TGTGCCAGCAGTGAAGGGGTTCTGGCCAAAAACATTCAGTACTTC
NA,TRBV5-1,TRBJ2-5,NA,CASSLIGLGETQYF,TGCGCCAGCAGCTTAATTGGGTTGGGAGAGACCCAGTACTTC
NA,TRBV12-3/TRBV12-4,TRBJ2-3,TRBD2,CASSPLAGATQYF,TGTGCCAGCAGCCCCCTAGCGGGAGCTACGCAGTATTTT
NA,TRBV20-1,TRBJ2-2,TRBD2,CSAVQIAGGPDGELFF,TGCAGTGCCGTACAAATAGCGGGAGGGCCGGACGGGGAGCTGTTTTTT
NA,TRBV18,TRBJ2-7,NA,CASSPGGRPYEQYF,TGTGCCAGCTCACCAGGGGGCAGGCCCTACGAGCAGTACTTC
few,TRBV7-2,TRBJ2-7,TRBD2,CASSPFHSGSYEQYF,TGTGCCAGCAGCCCCTTCCATAGCGGGAGCTACGAGCAGTACTTC
NA,TRBV12-3/TRBV12-4,TRBJ2-7,NA,CASTIGALDEQYF,TGTGCCAGCACCATAGGGGCGCTTGACGAGCAGTACTTC
NA,TRBV6-6,TRBJ1-5,NA,CASSYVGGNQPQHF,TGTGCCAGCAGCTATGTAGGGGGAAATCAGCCCCAGCATTTT
many,TRBV28,TRBJ1-6,TRBD1,CASGQGNSPLHF,TGTGCCAGCGGACAGGGGAATTCACCCCTCCACTTT
many,TRBV7-2,TRBJ1-2,NA,CASSLTSSEIGYTF,TGTGCCAGCAGCTTAACGTCCAGCGAAATTGGCTACACCTTC
many,TRBV11-1,TRBJ2-1,NA,CASSLVGNEQFF,TGTGCCAGCAGCTTAGTAGGAAATGAGCAGTTCTTC
few,TRBV15,TRBJ2-7,TRBD1,CATSGRPDRGDEQYF,TGTGCCACCAGCGGCCGACCGGACAGGGGCGACGAGCAGTACTTC
few,TRBV30,TRBJ2-1,TRBD2,CAWSGLAGSSYNEQFF,TGTGCCTGGAGTGGTCTAGCGGGGAGCTCCTACAATGAGCAGTTCTTC
NA,TRBV5-1,TRBJ1-2,NA,CASSLGKWGAGYGYTF,TGCGCCAGCAGCTTGGGAAAATGGGGCGCGGGCTATGGCTACACCTTC
few,TRBV19,TRBJ2-1,TRBD2,CASRTSGGHNEQFF,TGTGCCAGCCGGACTAGCGGGGGGCACAATGAGCAGTTCTTC
NA,TRBV12-3/TRBV12-4,TRBJ1-1,NA,CASSLARGTEAFF,TGTGCCAGCAGTTTAGCGCGGGGCACTGAAGCTTTCTTT
few,TRBV3-1,TRBJ2-5,NA,CASSPTWAPQETQYF,TGTGCCAGCAGCCCAACTTGGGCCCCCCAAGAGACCCAGTACTTC
few,TRBV18,TRBJ2-7,TRBD1,CASSPNRGEQYF,TGTGCCAGCTCACCAAACAGGGGCGAGCAGTACTTC
few,TRBV2,TRBJ1-2,TRBD1,CASSGRGPYGYTF,TGTGCCAGCAGTGGCAGGGGGCCCTATGGCTACACCTTC
NA,TRBV28,TRBJ1-2,NA,CASSLLTGGYGYTF,TGTGCCAGCAGTTTATTGACAGGAGGCTATGGCTACACCTTC
NA,TRBV11-2,TRBJ1-3,TRBD1,CASCPGQGANTIYF,TGTGCCAGCTGCCCAGGACAGGGGGCAAACACCATATATTTT
NA,TRBV7-2,TRBJ2-6,NA,CASSLALPGFWSGANVLTF,TGTGCCAGCAGCTTAGCACTCCCCGGTTTTTGGTCTGGGGCCAACGTCCTGACTTTC
NA,TRBV7-9,TRBJ1-1,NA,CASSYDSNTEAFF,TGTGCCAGCAGCTATGACAGCAACACTGAAGCTTTCTTT
many,TRBV12-2,TRBJ2-7,NA,CASRLAFSGRSEQYF,TGTGCAAGTCGCTTAGCGTTCAGCGGGAGGTCCGAGCAGTACTTC
few,TRBV7-9,TRBJ2-5,NA,CASSQGLTQYF,TGTGCCAGCAGCCAAGGACTGACCCAGTACTTC
few,TRBV7-3,TRBJ2-1,NA,CASSKYRSNGEQFF,TGTGCCAGCAGTAAATATCGGAGTAATGGTGAGCAGTTCTTC
NA,TRBV20-1,TRBJ2-1,TRBD2,CSASSLAGGVSEQFF,TGCAGTGCTAGCTCGCTAGCGGGAGGAGTCAGTGAGCAGTTCTTC
many,TRBV3-1,TRBJ1-2,NA,CASSQASYGYTF,TGTGCCAGCAGCCAGGCGAGTTATGGCTACACCTTC
NA,TRBV11-2,TRBJ2-3,NA,CASSLAPFTDTQYF,TGTGCCAGCAGCTTAGCCCCTTTCACAGATACGCAGTATTTT